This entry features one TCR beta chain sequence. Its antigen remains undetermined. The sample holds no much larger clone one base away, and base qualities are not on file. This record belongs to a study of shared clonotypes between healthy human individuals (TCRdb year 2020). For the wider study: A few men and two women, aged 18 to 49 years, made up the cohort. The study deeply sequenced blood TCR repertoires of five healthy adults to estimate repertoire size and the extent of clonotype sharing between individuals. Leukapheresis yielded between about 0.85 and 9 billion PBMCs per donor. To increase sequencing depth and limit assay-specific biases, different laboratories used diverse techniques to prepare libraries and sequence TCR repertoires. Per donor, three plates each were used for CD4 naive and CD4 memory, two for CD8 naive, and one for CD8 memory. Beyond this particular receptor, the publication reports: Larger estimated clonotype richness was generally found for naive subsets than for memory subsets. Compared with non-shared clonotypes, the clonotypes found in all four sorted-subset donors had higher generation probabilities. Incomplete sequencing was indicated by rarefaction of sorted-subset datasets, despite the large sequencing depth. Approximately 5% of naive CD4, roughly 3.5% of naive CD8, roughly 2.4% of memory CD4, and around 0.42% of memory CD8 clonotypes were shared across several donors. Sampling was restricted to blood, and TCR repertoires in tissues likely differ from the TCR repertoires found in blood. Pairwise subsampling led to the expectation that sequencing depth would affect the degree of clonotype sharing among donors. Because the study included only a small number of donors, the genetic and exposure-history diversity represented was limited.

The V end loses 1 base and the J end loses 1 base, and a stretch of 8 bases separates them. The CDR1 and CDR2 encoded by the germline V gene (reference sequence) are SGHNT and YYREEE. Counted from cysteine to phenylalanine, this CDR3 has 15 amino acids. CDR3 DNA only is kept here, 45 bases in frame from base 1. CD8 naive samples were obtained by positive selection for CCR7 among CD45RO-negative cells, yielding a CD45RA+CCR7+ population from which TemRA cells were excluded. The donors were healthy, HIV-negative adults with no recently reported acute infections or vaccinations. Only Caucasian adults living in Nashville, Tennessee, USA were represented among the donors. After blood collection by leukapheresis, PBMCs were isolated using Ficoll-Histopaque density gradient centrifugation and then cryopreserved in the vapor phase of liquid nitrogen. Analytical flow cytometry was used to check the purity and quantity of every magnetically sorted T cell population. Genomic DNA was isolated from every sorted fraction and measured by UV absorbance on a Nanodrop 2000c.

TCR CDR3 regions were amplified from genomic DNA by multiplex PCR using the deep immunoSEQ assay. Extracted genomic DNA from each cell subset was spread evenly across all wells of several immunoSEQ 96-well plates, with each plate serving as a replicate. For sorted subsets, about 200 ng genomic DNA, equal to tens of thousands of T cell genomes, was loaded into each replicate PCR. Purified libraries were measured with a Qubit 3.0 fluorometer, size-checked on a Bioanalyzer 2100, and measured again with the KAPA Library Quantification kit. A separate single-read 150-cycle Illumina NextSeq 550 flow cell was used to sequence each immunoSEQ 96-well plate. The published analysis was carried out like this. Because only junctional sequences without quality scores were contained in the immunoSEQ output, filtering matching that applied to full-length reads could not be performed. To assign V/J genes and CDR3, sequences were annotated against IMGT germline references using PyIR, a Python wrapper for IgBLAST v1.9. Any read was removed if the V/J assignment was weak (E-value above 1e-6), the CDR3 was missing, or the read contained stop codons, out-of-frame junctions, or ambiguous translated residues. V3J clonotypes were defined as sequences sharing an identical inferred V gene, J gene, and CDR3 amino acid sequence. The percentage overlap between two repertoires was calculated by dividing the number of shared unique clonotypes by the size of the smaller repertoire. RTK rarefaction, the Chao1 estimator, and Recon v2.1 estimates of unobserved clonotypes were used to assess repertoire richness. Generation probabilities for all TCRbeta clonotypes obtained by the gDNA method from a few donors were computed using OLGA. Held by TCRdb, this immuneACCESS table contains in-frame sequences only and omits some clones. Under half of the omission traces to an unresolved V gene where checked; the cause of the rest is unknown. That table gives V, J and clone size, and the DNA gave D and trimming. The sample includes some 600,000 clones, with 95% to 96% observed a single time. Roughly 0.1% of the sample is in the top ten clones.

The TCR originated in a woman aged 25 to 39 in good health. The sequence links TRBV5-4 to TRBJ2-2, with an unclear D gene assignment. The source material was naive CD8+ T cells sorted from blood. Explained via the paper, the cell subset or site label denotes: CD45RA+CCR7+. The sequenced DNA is TGTGCCAGCAGCTTGCCTCAAATGAACACCGGGGAGCTGTTTTTT. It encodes CASSLPQMNTGELFF. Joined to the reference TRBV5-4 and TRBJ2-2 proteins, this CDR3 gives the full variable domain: ETGVTQSPTHLIKTRGQQVTLRCSSQSGHNTVSWYQQALGQGPQFIFQYYREEENGRGNFPPRFSGLQFPNYSSELNVNALELDDSALYLCASSLPQMNTGELFFGEGSRLTVL.